This T cell receptor (beta chain) was recorded in a study of blood T cell repertoires in COVID-19. The V end was cut by 2 bases, the J end by 1 base, with 8 bases between. Germline lookup yields CDR1 SEHNR and CDR2 FQNEAQ (reference sequence). The length of the CDR3 is 15 residues. Original processing notes: Quantification of nucleated cells was approximated via reference gene primer amplification. Sequencing used immunoSEQ multiplex PCR; TCRdb keeps in-frame clones, though not all of them. V and J calls and clone size are those listed in that table; D and trimming were worked out from the DNA. The sample lists about 270,000 clones, under 90% occurring once.

The sample consisted of PBMCs or T cells enriched from blood (not recorded which). The sequence was obtained from a woman in her sixties who had recovered from COVID-19. The chain couples TRBV7-9 to TRBJ2-2; no clear D. CDR3 nucleotides: TGTGCCAGCAGCTTAATACCTATGAACACCGGGGAGCTGTTTTTT. This gives the protein CASSLIPMNTGELFF.